One sample yielded the 9 T cell receptor beta chains listed below, sequenced in a study of cytomegalovirus exposure and HLA in healthy donors. Researchers ran the PCR with 60 Vbeta and 13 Jbeta primers. The assay was immunoSEQ multiplex PCR, and TCRdb's table has in-frame clones only and misses some. The sample shows about 120,000 clones, over 75% of them seen only once. Specimen: PBMCs. Every receptor here comes from a woman aged 18 to 35 in good health and CMV-seronegative.

This clone was detected only once. The chain's CDR3 is CASSPVGTGVPKGEQYF. As DNA, the CDR3 is TGTGCCAGTAGCCCCGTTGGGACAGGGGTCCCAAAGGGCGAGCAGTACTTC. The gene calls are TRBV19 and TRBJ2-5, with TRBD1 identical over 10 bases. The end of the DNA is better explained by TRBJ2-7, so the J call may be wrong. The CDR3 sequence is 17 residues long. Germline CDR1 LNHDA, CDR2 SQIVND (reference sequence).

This rearrangement joins TRBV7-2 to TRBJ1-1; D not resolved. This CDR3 has 13 amino acids. Germline lookup yields CDR1 SGHTA and CDR2 FQGNSA. V shed 1 base and J shed 1 base, with 4 bases lying between them. CDR3: CASSLGQNTEAFF. The CDR3, as DNA: TGTGCCAGCAGCTTAGGTCAGAACACTGAAGCTTTCTTT.

J is TRBJ2-3 and V is TRBV7-3, with 14 bases identical to TRBD2. The CDR3 sequence is 16 residues long. CDR1 is SGHTA and CDR2 is FQGTGA in the germline V gene. V lost 3 bases to trimming and J lost 7 bases; unmatched junction nucleotides: 6. CDR3 protein: CASSLTGTSGGHTQYF. For the CDR3, the DNA is TGTGCCAGCAGCTTGACCGGGACTAGCGGGGGCCATACGCAGTATTTT.

The rearrangement joins TRBV5-4 to TRBJ2-3; no clear D gene. The CDR3 has 14 residues. The V end lost 0 bases, the J end lost 1 base, and 6 bases lay between the germline ends. CDR1 and CDR2 (germline): SGHNT, YYREEE (reference sequence). CDR3 coding DNA: TGTGCCAGCAGCTTGGGACGGGGCACAGATACGCAGTATTTT. Translated, it gives CASSLGRGTDTQYF.

The genes are TRBV25-1 and TRBJ1-1; D is undetermined. The CDR3 runs to 14 residues. The V gene lost 2 bases and the J gene lost 5 bases, with 12 bases spanning the gap. Looked up from germline, CDR1 is MGHDK and CDR2 is SYGVNS. This CDR3 reads CASSEMVGSTEAFF. The DNA for the CDR3 is TGTGCCAGCAGTGAAATGGTGGGGAGTACTGAAGCTTTCTTT.

This clone was recorded once. The rearrangement joins TRBV27 to TRBJ1-5; D remains unclear. The CDR3 contains 14 residues. V shed 6 bases and J shed 0 bases, with 9 bases lying between them. CDR1 is MNHEY, CDR2 SMNVEV, per germline (reference sequence). The DNA of the CDR3 is TGTGCCAGCAGGGCGGGCGTTAGCAATCAGCCCCAGCATTTT. Translation: CASRAGVSNQPQHF.

V gene TRBV5-1 combines with J gene TRBJ1-2; a weak D match, TRBD1 (5 bases). Deletions cut 4 bases from V and 2 bases from J, with 15 bases between. Germline-derived CDR1 and CDR2 are SGHRS and YFSETQ. The CDR3 totals 15 residues. CDR3 DNA: TGCGCCAGCAGCACGGGACTACCCCAAAACTATGGCTACACCTTC. As protein: CASSTGLPQNYGYTF.

This sequence joins TRBV5-6 and TRBJ2-1; 8 nucleotides align to TRBD2. The CDR3 is 15 residues long. The germline gives CDR1 SGHDT, CDR2 YYEEEE. V lost 4 bases to trimming and J lost 5 bases; unmatched junction nucleotides: 8. This CDR3 is CASSLTSGGHNEQFF. CDR3 DNA sequence: TGTGCCAGCAGCCTAACCAGCGGGGGCCACAATGAGCAGTTCTTC.

This clone was picked up one time. CDR3 region: CASSVRQGFIGNTIYF. The CDR3 coding sequence is TGTGCCAGCAGCGTACGACAGGGGTTCATTGGAAACACCATATATTTT. The V call is TRBV11-1, the J call TRBJ1-3; 8 bases align to TRBD1. Unmatched junction bases numbered 9, after V lost 5 bases and J lost 3 bases. The CDR3 is made up of 16 amino acids. Germline V gives CDR1 SGHAT, CDR2 FQDESV (reference sequence).